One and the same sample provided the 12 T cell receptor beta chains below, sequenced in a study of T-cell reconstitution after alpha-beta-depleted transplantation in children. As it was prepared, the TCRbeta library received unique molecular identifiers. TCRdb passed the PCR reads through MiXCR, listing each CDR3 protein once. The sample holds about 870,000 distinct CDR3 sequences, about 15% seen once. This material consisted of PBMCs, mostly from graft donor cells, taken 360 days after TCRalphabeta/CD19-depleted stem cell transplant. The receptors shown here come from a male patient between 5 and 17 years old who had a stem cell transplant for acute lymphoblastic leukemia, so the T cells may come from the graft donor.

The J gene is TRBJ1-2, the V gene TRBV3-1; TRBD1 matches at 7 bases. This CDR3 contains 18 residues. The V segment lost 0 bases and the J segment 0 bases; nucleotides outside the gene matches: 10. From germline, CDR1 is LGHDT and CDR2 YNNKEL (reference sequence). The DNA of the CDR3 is TGTGCCAGCAGCCAAGAAGGGGAGGGGGCTCGGACTAACTATGGCTACACCTTC. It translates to CASSQEGEGARTNYGYTF.

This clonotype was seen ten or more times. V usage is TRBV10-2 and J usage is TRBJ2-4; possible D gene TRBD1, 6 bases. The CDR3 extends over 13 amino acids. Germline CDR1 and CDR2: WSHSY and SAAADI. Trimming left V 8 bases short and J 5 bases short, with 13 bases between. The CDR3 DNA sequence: TGCGCCAGCGTGAGACAGGAGGAAAACATTCAGTACTTC. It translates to CASVRQEENIQYF.

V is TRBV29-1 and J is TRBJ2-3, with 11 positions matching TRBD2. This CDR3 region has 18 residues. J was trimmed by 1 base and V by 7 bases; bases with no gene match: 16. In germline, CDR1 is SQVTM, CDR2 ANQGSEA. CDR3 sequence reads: CSAGTSGTNLFRTDTQYF. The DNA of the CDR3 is TGCAGCGCCGGGACTAGCGGCACAAACCTCTTTCGCACAGATACGCAGTATTTT.

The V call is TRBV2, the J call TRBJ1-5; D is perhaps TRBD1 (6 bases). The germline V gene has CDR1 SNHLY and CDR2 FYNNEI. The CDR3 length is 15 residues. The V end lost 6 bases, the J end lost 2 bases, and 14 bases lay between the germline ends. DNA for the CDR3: TGTGCCAGCAGAACAGGACAGATACGCAATCAGCCCCAGCATTTT. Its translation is CASRTGQIRNQPQHF. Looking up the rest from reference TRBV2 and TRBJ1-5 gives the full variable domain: EPEVTQTPSHQVTQMGQEVILRCVPISNHLYFYWYRQILGQKVEFLVSFYNNEISEKSEIFDDQFSVERPDGSNFTLKIRSTKLEDSAMYFCASRTGQIRNQPQHFGDGTRLSIL.

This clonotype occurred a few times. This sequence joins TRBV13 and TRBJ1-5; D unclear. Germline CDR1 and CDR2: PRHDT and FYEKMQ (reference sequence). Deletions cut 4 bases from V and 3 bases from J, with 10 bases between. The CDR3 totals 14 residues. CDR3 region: CASSSRELNQPQHF. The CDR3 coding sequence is TGTGCCAGCAGCTCCCGGGAGCTCAATCAGCCCCAGCATTTT.

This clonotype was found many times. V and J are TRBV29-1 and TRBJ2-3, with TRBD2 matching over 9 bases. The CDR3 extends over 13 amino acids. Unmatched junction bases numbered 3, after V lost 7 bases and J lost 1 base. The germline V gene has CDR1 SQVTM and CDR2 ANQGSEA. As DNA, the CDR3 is TGCAGCGGAGCTAGCGGGGGCACAGATACGCAGTATTTT. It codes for CSGASGGTDTQYF.

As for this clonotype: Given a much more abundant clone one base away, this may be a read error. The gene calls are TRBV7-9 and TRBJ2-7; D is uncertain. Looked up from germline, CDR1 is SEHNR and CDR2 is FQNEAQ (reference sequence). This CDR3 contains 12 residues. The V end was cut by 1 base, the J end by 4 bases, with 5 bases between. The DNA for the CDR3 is TGTGCCAGCAGCTTAGTTTGGTACGAGCAGTACTTC. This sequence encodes CASSLVWYEQYF.

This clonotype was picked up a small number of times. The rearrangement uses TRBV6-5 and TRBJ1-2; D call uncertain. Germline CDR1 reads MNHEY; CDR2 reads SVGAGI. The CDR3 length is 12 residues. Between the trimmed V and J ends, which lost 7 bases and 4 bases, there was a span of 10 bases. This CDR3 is CASTDGFYGYTF. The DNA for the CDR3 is TGTGCCAGCACCGATGGATTCTATGGCTACACCTTC.

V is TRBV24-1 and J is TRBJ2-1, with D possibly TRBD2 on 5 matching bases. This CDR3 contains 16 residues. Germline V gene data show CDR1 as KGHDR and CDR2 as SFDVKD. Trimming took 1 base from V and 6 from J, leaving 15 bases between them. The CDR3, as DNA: TGTGCCACCAGTGATTTTCGGGATAACGGGTCCAATGAGCAGTTCTTC. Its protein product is CATSDFRDNGSNEQFF.

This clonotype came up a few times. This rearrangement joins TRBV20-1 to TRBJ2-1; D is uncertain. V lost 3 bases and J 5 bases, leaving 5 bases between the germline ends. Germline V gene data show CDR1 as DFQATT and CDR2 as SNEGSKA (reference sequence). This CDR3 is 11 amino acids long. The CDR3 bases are TGCAGTGCTAGGGTTAACAATGAGCAGTTCTTC. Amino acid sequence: CSARVNNEQFF.

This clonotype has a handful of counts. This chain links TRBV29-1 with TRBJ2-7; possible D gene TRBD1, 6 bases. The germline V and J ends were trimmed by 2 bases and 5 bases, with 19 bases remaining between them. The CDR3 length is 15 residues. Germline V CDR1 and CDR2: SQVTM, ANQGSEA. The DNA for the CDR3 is TGCAGCGTTGAAACTGGGGGCGGAGGACAGAACGAGCAGTACTTC. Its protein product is CSVETGGGGQNEQYF.

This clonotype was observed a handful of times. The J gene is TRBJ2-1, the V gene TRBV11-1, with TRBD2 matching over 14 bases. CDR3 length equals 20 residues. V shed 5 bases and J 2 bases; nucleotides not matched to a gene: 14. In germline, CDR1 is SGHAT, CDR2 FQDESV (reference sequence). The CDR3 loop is CASSQTSGTSGSRAYNEQFF. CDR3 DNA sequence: TGTGCCAGCAGCCAAACGTCCGGGACTAGCGGGAGTAGGGCCTACAATGAGCAGTTCTTC.